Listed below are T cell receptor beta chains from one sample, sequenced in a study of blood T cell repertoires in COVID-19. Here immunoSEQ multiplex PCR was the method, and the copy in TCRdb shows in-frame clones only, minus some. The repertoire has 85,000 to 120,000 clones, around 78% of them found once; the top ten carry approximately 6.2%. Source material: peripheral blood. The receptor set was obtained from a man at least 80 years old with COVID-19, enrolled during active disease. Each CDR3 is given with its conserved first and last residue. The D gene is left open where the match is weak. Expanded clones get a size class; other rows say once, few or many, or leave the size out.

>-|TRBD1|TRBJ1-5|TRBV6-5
TGTGCCAGCAGTAAGGGACAGGGACTTCAGCCCCAGCATTTT
CASSKGQGLQPQHF
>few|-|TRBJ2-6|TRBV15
TGTGCCACCAGCAGCGGGGGGGCCAACGTCCTGACTTTC
CATSSGGANVLTF
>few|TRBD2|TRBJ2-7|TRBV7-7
TGTGCTAGCAGCCCCGGGAGGGGGGCCTCCTACGAGCAGTACTTC
CASSPGRGASYEQYF
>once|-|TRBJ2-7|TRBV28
TGTGCCAGCAGTCCCCGTCCGACACTCTCCTACGAGCAGTACTTC
CASSPRPTLSYEQYF
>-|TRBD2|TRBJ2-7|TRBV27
TGTGCCAGCAGGCCAATCGGACTAGCGGGCGGCGAGCAGTACTTC
CASRPIGLAGGEQYF
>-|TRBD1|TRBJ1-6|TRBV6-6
TGTGCCAGCACCGGGACAGACTATAATTCACCCCTCCACTTT
CASTGTDYNSPLHF
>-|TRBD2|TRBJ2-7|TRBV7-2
TGTGCCAGCAGCCTAGCGGGGCCTCCCTACGAGCAGTACTTC
CASSLAGPPYEQYF
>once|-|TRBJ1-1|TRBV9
TGTGCCAGCAGCGTAATGGAGGACGGCTGGCGGGACACTGAAGCTTTCTTT
CASSVMEDGWRDTEAFF
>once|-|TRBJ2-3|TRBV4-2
TGTGCCAGCAGCCACTCGGGACTCGGGGCAGATACGCAGTATTTT
CASSHSGLGADTQYF
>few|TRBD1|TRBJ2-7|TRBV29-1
TGCAGCGTTGGGCACAGGGGGATGTTGGAGCAGTACTTC
CSVGHRGMLEQYF
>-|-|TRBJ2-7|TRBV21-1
TGTGCCAGCAGCAATGGAAGCAGCTTGGGACTAGCGGGATGGGGTGAGCAGTACTTC
CASSNGSSLGLAGWGEQYF
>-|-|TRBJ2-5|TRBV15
TGTGCCACCAGCACTATCAGTCGGGGGGCGAACGATGAGACCCAGTACTTC
CATSTISRGANDETQYF
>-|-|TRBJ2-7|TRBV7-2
TGTGCCAGCAGCTTAGGGCGACACTACGAGCAGTACTTC
CASSLGRHYEQYF
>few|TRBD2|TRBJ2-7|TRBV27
TGTGCCAGCAGCCCGACTAGCGCCGAGGGCGAGCAGTACTTC
CASSPTSAEGEQYF
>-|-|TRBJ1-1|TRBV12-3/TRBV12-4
TGTGCCAGCAGGTCGACAGAGAACACTGAAGCTTTCTTT
CASRSTENTEAFF